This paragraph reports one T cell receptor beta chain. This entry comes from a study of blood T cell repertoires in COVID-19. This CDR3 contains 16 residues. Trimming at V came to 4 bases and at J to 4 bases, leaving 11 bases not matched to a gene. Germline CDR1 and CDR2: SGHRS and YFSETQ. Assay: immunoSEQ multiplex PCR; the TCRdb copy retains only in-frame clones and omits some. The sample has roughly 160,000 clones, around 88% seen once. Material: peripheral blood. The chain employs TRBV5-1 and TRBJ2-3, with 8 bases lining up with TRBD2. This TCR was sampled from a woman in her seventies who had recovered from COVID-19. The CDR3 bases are TGCGCCAGCAGCCCCGGGGGGGGGCGAGGGGCAGATACGCAGTATTTT. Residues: CASSPGGGRGADTQYF.